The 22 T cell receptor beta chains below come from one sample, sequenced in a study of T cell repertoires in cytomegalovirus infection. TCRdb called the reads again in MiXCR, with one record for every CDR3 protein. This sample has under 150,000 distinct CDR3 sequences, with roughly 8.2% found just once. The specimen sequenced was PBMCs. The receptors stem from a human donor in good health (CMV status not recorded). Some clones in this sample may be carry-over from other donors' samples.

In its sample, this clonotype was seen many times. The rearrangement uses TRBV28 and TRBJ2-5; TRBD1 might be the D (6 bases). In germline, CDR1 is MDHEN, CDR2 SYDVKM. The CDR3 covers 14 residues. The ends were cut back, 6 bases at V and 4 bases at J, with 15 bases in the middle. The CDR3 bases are TGTGCCAGCAGCTCTACAGGGTTGGGAGAGACCCAGTACTTC. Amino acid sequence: CASSSTGLGETQYF.

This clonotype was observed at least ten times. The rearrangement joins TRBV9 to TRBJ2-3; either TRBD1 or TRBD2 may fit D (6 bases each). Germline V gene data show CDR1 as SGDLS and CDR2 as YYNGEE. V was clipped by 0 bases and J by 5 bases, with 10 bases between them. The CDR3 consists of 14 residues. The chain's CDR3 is CASSVEGGRDTQYF. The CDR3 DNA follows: TGTGCCAGCAGCGTAGAGGGGGGCCGAGATACGCAGTATTTT. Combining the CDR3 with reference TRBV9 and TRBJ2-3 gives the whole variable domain DSGVTQTPKHLITATGQRVTLRCSPRSGDLSVYWYQQSLDQGLQFLIQYYNGEERAKGNILERFSAQQFPDLHSELNLSSLELGDSALYFCASSVEGGRDTQYFGPGTRLTVL.

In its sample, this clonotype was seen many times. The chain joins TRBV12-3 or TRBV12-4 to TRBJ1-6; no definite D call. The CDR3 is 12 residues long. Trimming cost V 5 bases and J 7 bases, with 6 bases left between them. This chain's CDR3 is CASSRRNSPLHF. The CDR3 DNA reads TGTGCCAGCAGTAGAAGGAATTCACCCCTCCACTTT.

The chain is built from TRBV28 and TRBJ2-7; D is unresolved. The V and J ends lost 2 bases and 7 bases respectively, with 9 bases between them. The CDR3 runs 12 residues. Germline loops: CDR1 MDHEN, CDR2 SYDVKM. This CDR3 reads CASSLGSLEQYF. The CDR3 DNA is TGTGCCAGCAGTTTAGGGTCGTTAGAGCAGTACTTC. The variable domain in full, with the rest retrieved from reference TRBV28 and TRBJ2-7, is DVKVTQSSRYLVKRTGEKVFLECVQDMDHENMFWYRQDPGLGLRLIYFSYDVKMKEKGDIPEGYSVSREKKERFSLILESASTNQTSMYLCASSLGSLEQYFGPGTRLTVT.

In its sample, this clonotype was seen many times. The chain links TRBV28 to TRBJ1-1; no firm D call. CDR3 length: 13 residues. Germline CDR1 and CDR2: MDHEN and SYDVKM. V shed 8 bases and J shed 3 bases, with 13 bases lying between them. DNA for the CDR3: TGTGCCAGCTTTACACTTCTGGACACTGAAGCTTTCTTT. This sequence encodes CASFTLLDTEAFF.

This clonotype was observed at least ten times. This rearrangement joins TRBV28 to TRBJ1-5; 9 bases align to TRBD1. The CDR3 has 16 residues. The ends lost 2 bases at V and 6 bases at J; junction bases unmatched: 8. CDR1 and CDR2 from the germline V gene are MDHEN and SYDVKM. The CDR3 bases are TGTGCCAGCAGTTTAGTCTACAGGGGGCTAAGTCAGCCCCAGCATTTT. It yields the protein CASSLVYRGLSQPQHF.

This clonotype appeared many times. CDR3 sequence (DNA): TGTGCCAGCAGCTTAGAAGGTGCGGGTCCCGTTAGCACAGATACGCAGTATTTT. Translated: CASSLEGAGPVSTDTQYF. The gene calls are TRBV7-2 and TRBJ2-3; tentatively, D is TRBD2 (5 bases). The V end lost 1 base, the J end lost 0 bases, and 17 bases lay between the germline ends. CDR1 is SGHTA and CDR2 is FQGNSA in the germline V gene. This CDR3 has 18 amino acids.

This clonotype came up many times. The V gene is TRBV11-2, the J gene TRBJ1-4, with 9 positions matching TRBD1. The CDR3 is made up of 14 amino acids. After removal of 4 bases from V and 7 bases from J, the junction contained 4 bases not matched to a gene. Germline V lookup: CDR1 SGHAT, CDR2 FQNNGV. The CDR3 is CASSSGQGREKLFF. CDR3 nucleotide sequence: TGTGCCAGCAGCTCGGGACAGGGTCGTGAAAAACTGTTTTTT.

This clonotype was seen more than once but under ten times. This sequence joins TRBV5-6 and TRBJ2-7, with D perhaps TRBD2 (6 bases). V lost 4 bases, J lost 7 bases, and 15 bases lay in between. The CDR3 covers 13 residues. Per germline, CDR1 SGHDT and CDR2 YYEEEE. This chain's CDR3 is CASSAGSRREQYF. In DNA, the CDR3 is TGTGCCAGCAGCGCCGGGAGTCGGAGGGAGCAGTACTTC.

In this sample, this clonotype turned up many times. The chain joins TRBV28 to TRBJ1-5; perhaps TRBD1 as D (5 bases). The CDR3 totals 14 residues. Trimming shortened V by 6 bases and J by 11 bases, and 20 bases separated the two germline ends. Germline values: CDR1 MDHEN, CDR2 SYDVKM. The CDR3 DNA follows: TGTGCCAGCAGGTGGGGCGAGGGGATTGGGGCCCAGCATTTT. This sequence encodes CASRWGEGIGAQHF.

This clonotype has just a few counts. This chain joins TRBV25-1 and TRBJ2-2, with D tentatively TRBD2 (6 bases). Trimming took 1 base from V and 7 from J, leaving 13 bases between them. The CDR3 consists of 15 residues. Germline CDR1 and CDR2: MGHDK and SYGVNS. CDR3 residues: CASSESAGRNGELFF. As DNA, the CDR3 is TGTGCCAGCAGTGAATCAGCAGGGAGGAACGGGGAGCTGTTTTTT.

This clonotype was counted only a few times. The CDR3 DNA sequence: TGTGCCAGCAACCCTACAGGGAAAGGCACAGATACGCAGTATTTT. It encodes CASNPTGKGTDTQYF. V gene TRBV3-1 combines with J gene TRBJ2-3, with D possibly being TRBD1 (6 bases). There are 15 residues in the CDR3. V lost 7 bases and J lost 1, with 15 bases in between. Germline loops: CDR1 LGHDT, CDR2 YNNKEL (reference sequence).

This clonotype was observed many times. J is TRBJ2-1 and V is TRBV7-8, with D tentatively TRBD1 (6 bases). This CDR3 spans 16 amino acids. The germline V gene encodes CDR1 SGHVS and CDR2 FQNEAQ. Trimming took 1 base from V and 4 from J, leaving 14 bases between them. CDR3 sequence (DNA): TGTGCCAGCAGCTTAGATGACAGGAGAAGGTACAATGAGCAGTTCTTC. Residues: CASSLDDRRRYNEQFF.

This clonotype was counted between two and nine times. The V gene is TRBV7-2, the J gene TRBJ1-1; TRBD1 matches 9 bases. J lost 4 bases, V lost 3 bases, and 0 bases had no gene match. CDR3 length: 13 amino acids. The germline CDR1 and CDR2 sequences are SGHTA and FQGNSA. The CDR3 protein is CASSLTGGTEAFF. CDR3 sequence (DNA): TGTGCCAGCAGCTTGACAGGGGGCACTGAAGCTTTCTTT.

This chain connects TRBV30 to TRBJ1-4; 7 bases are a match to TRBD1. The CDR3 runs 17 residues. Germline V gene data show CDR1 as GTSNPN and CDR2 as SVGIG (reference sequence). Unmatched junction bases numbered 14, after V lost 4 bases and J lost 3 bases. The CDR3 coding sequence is TGTGCCTGGATCCCGGGACAGACTTCCGAGGCTAATGAAAAACTGTTTTTT. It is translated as CAWIPGQTSEANEKLFF.

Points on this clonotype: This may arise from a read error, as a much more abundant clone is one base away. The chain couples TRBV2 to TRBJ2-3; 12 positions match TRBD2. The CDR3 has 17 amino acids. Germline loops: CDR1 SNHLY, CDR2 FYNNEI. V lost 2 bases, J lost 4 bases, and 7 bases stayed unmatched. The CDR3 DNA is TGTGCCAGCAGTGAACCCAGGACTAGCGGGGATGCAGATACGCAGTATTTT. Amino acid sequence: CASSEPRTSGDADTQYF.

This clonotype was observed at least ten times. The CDR3 sequence: CASSLKPGGFTDTQYF. CDR3 DNA sequence: TGTGCCAGCAGCTTAAAACCGGGGGGATTTACAGATACGCAGTATTTT. The rearrangement joins TRBV7-8 to TRBJ2-3, with 7 bases identical to TRBD2. V lost 2 bases, J lost 3 bases, and 8 bases stayed unmatched. CDR3 size: 16 residues. CDR1 is SGHVS, CDR2 FQNEAQ, per germline.

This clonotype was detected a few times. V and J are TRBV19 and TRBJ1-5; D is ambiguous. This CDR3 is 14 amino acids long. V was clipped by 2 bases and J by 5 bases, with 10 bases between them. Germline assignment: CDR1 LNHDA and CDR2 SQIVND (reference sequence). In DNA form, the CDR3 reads TGTGCCAGTAGTATACGTGGCAGCCATCAGCCCCAGCATTTT. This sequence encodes CASSIRGSHQPQHF.

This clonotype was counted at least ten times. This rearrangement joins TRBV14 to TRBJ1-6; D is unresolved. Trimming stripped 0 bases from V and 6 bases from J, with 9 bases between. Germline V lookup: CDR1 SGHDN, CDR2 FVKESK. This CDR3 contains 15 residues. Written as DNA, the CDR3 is TGTGCCAGCAGCCAAGAGGGCAGTTCTAATTCACCCCTCCACTTT. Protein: CASSQEGSSNSPLHF.

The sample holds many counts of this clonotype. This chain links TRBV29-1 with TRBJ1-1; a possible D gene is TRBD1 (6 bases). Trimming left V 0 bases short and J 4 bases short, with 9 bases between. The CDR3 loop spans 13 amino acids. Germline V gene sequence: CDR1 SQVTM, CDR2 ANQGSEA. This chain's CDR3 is CSVEEGASTEAFF. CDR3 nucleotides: TGCAGCGTTGAAGAGGGGGCAAGCACTGAAGCTTTCTTT.

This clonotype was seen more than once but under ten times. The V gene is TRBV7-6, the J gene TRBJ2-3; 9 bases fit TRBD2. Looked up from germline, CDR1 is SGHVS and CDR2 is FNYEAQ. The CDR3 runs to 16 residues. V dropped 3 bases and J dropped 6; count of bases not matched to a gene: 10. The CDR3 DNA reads TGTGCCAGCAGCTTGTCGGGCGGGAGGGCCAGGGATACGCAGTATTTT. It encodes CASSLSGGRARDTQYF.

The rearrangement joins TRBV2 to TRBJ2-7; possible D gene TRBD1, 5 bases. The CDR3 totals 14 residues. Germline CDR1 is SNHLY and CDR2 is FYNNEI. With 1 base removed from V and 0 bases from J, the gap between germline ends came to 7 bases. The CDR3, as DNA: TGTGCCAGCAGTGAAGACAGGCTCTCCTACGAGCAGTACTTC. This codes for CASSEDRLSYEQYF.